This entry lists 5 T cell receptor beta chains sequenced from one sample in a study of PD-L1 blockade in urothelial cancer. The time point denotes: pretreatment peripheral blood. Some clones are missing from TCRdb's copy, which holds only in-frame ones; the method was immunoSEQ multiplex PCR. The table records 85,000 to 100,000 clones, around 87% of them present only once. The material was PBMCs, obtained around atezolizumab (anti-PD-L1) treatment. Source of these receptors: a man in his 60s with urothelial cancer.

This chain uses TRBV11-2 with TRBJ2-5, with D maybe TRBD1 (6 bases). V dropped 9 bases and J dropped 5 bases, with 16 bases sitting between them. The CDR3 runs to 13 residues. Looked up from germline, CDR1 is SGHAT and CDR2 is FQNNGV. The CDR3 coding sequence is TGTGCCAGTAGGGACAATCGAAGGGAGACCCAGTACTTC. This sequence encodes CASRDNRRETQYF.

The chain links TRBV28 to TRBJ1-2; maybe TRBD1 (5 bases). V lost 3 bases and J lost 6, with 11 bases in between. The CDR3 covers 13 residues. CDR1 is MDHEN, CDR2 SYDVKM, per germline. The DNA for the CDR3 is TGTGCCAGCAGTTTTCAGGGCTGGGATGGCTACACCTTC. Translated, it gives CASSFQGWDGYTF.

V usage is TRBV4-2 and J usage is TRBJ2-3; D might be TRBD2 (6 bases). CDR1 and CDR2 from the germline V gene are LGHNA and YNFKEQ. This CDR3 is 17 amino acids long. V lost 1 base and J 0 bases, leaving 14 bases between the germline ends. CDR3 residues: CASSQGDGTPSTDTQYF. The CDR3 DNA follows: TGTGCCAGCAGCCAAGGGGACGGGACTCCCAGCACAGATACGCAGTATTTT.

DNA of the CDR3: TGCGCCAGCAGCTTGGAAGGACAGGCTGATGGCTACACCTTC. Amino acids: CASSLEGQADGYTF. The rearrangement links TRBV5-1 to TRBJ1-2, with 7 bases that match TRBD1. This CDR3 spans 14 amino acids. Germline CDR1 SGHRS, CDR2 YFSETQ. The V and J ends lost 0 bases and 6 bases, in that order; junction bases with no gene match: 5. Full variable domain (remainder filled in from reference TRBV5-1 and TRBJ1-2): KAGVTQTPRYLIKTRGQQVTLSCSPISGHRSVSWYQQTPGQGLQFLFEYFSETQRNKGNFPGRFSGRQFSNSRSEMNVSTLELGDSALYLCASSLEGQADGYTFGSGTRLTVV.

The chain recombines TRBV15 with TRBJ2-4; no firm D call. The CDR3 consists of 14 residues. Germline V gene lookup returns CDR1 LNHNV and CDR2 YYDKDF (reference sequence). Trimming removed 0 bases from V and 5 bases from J, with 8 bases in between. DNA for the CDR3: TGTGCCACCAGCAGAGATCAGGTCCAAAACATTCAGTACTTC. Protein product: CATSRDQVQNIQYF.